These 3 T cell receptor beta chains came from one sample sequenced in a study of T cells in localized non-small cell lung cancer. Data came from immunoSEQ multiplex PCR; TCRdb stores just in-frame clones and leaves some out. The data contain about 78,000 clones, about 83% of them singletons. The specimen was peripheral blood, collected before any cancer treatment. Receptors originate from a man aged 40 to 70 with stage I lung adenocarcinoma.

The chain uses TRBV4-1 and TRBJ1-3; no clear D gene. Trimming removed 0 bases from V and 4 bases from J, with 13 bases in between. CDR3 size: 16 residues. Per germline, CDR1 MGHRA and CDR2 YSYEKL. This chain's CDR3 is CASSQDKGATGNTIYF. The CDR3 DNA sequence: TGCGCCAGCAGCCAAGATAAAGGAGCTACCGGAAACACCATATATTTT.

This clone was observed a handful of times. The chain is built from TRBV14 and TRBJ1-1, with unresolved D. Germline CDR1 reads SGHDN; CDR2 reads FVKESK. The CDR3 has 13 residues. Trimming left V 5 bases short and J 0 bases short, with 7 bases between. The CDR3 DNA reads as TGTGCCAGCAGCACAACTATGAACACTGAAGCTTTCTTT. It is translated as CASSTTMNTEAFF.

This sequence joins TRBV4-3 and TRBJ2-5; D is unclear. The germline V and J ends were trimmed by 6 bases and 3 bases, with 11 bases remaining between them. This CDR3 has 13 amino acids. The germline gives CDR1 LGHNA, CDR2 YSLEER. The CDR3 sequence is CASSLTAEETQYF. The CDR3 DNA reads as TGCGCCAGCAGTCTTACAGCTGAAGAGACCCAGTACTTC.